This T cell receptor beta chain was captured in a study of shared clonotypes between healthy human individuals. V lost 5 bases and J lost 5, with 6 bases in between. Germline CDR1 and CDR2: DFQATT and SNEGSKA (reference sequence). The length of the CDR3 is 11 residues. The method was immunoSEQ multiplex PCR; TCRdb's version includes in-frame clones alone and lacks a portion of them. The table records about 580,000 clones, 98% of them present only once. Only CD45RO-negative cells positively selected for CCR7 counted as naive CD8 cells, so terminally differentiated effector memory CD45RA+ cells were excluded.

The V gene is TRBV20-1, the J gene TRBJ2-2; D gene unclear. Sample: naive CD8+ T cells sorted from blood. This clonotype originated in a man aged 25-45 years in good health. The CDR3 DNA reads TGCAGTGCTTTTTGGACCGGGGAGCTGTTTTTT. Its translation: CSAFWTGELFF.